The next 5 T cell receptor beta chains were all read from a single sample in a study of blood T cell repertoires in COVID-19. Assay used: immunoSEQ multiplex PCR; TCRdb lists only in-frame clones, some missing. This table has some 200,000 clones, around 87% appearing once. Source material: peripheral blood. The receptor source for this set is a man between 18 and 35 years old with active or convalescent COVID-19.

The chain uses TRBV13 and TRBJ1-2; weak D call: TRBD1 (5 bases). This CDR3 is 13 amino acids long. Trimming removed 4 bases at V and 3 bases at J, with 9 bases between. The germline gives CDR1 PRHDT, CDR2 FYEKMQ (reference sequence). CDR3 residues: CASSSRVDYGYTF. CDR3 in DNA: TGTGCCAGCAGCTCCAGGGTGGACTATGGCTACACCTTC. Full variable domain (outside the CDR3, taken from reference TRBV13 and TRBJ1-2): AAGVIQSPRHLIKEKRETATLKCYPIPRHDTVYWYQQGPGQDPQFLISFYEKMQSDKGSIPDRFSAQQFSDYHSELNMSSLELGDSALYFCASSSRVDYGYTFGSGTRLTVV.

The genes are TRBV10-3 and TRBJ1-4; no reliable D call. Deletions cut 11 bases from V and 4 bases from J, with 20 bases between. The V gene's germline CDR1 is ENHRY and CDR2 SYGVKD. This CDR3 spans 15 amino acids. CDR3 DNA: TGTGCCTCCTCAATGGGGAGGCGCCTTAATGAAAAACTGTTTTTT. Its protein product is CASSMGRRLNEKLFF.

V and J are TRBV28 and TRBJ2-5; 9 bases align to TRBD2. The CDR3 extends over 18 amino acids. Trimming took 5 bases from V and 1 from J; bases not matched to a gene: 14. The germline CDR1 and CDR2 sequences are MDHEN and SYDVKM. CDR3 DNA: TGTGCCAGCAGTCCTATCGACGTGGTAGCGGGGGTCCAAGAGACCCAGTACTTC. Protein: CASSPIDVVAGVQETQYF.

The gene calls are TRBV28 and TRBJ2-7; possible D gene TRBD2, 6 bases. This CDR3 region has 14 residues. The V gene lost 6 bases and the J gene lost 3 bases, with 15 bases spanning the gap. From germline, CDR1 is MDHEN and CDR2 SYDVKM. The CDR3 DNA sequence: TGTGCCAGCAGCGAGCGTGGGGGGAACTACGAGCAGTACGTC. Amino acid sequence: CASSERGGNYEQYV.

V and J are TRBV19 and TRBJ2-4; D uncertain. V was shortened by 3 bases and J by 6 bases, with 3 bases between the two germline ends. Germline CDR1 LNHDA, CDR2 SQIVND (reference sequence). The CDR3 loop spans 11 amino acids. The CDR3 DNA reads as TGTGCCAGTAGTATCCGAAACATTCAGTACTTC. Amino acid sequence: CASSIRNIQYF.